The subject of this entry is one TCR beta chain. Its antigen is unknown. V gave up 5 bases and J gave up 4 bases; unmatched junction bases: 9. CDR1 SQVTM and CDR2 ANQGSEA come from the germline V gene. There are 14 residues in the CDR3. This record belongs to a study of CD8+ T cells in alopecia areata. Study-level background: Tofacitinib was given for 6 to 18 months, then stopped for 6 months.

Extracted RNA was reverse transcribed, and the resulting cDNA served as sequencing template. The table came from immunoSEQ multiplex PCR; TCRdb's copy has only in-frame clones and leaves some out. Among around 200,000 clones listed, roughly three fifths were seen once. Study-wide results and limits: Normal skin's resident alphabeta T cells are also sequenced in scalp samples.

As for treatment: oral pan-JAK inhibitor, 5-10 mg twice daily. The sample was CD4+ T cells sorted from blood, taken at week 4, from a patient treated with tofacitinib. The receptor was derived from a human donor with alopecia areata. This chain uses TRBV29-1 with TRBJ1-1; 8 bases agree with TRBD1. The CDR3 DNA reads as TGCAGCGTTTACTCACAGGGGGTAAGCACTGAAGCTTTCTTT. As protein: CSVYSQGVSTEAFF.